This T cell receptor (beta chain) was sequenced during a study of cytomegalovirus exposure and HLA in healthy donors. The study's findings and limits: Association with HLA alleles at 0.05 false discovery rate was found for some 18,000 TCR beta sequences in a later analysis. Immune exposure data for these donors was limited to CMV serostatus. Among TCR beta chains, those listed as cytomegalovirus-associated numbered over 150.

Germline CDR1 reads MDHEN; CDR2 reads SYDVKM. V shed 8 bases, J shed 1 base, and the junction held 7 bases outside the gene matches. The CDR3 extends over 15 amino acids. Comments on this clone: Its matching antigen is unknown.

The PCR made use of 60 Vbeta and 13 Jbeta primers. Methods used by the authors: In a later analysis, roughly 86 million unique TCR beta chains included roughly 11 million shared by two or more donors. Data came from immunoSEQ multiplex PCR; TCRdb stores just in-frame clones and leaves some out. Clonal size and the V and J genes are those of that table, whereas D and trimming came from the DNA. Its table lists tens of thousands of clones. The specimen was PBMCs. The rearrangement links TRBV28 to TRBJ2-3, with 9 bases fitting TRBD2. This sequence originates from a woman in her thirties or forties in good health and CMV-seronegative. Written as DNA, the CDR3 is TGTGCCAGCGGGGCGGAGCGGGGGGGCACAGATACGCAGTATTTT. Translated, it gives CASGAERGGTDTQYF.